This T cell receptor (beta chain) is drawn from a study of beta chain features in type 1 diabetes. The overall study: Examination covered 100 million to 140 million sorted cells spanning all samples. The study's findings and limits: Among all four CD4+ subsets, Type 1 diabetes patients had TCRB CDR3s that were moderately but significantly shorter. PCR might show a preference for shorter templates, equally across patients and controls. Lower insertion and higher deletion counts appeared at VDJ junctions in type 1 diabetes patients.

As every portion of the isolated RNA was reverse transcribed, the sequencing read expressed TCRB transcripts. Profiling relied on immunoSEQ multiplex PCR, and the TCRdb table lists in-frame clones only, not all of them. The table lists 600,000 or so clones, around 15% of them singletons. This CDR3 comprises 13 residues. V dropped 5 bases and J dropped 0 bases, with 8 bases sitting between them. Germline CDR1 and CDR2: GTSNPN and SVGIG (reference sequence). This clone was recorded a few times. The antigen is unknown. Only one heparinised blood draw was taken per donor, and its volume averaged about 120 mL.

The specimen sequenced was naive CD4+ T cells from blood. This chain joins TRBV30 and TRBJ1-5; D is ambiguous. This TCR was sampled from a man younger than 30 with type 1 diabetes. The CDR3 sequence is CAWGSNSNQPQHF. The CDR3 DNA reads as TGTGCCTGGGGTTCTAATAGCAATCAGCCCCAGCATTTT.